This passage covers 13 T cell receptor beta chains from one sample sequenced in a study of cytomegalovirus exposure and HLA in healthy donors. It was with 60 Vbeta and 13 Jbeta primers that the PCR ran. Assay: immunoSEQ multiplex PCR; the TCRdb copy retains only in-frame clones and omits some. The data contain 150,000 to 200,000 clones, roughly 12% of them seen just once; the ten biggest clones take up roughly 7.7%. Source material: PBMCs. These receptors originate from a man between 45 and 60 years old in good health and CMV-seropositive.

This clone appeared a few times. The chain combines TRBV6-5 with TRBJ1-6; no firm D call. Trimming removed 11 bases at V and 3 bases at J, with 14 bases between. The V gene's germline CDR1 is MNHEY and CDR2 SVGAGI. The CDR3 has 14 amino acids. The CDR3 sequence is CAAASALYNSPLHF. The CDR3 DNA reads TGTGCCGCAGCGTCAGCTCTCTATAATTCACCCCTCCACTTT.

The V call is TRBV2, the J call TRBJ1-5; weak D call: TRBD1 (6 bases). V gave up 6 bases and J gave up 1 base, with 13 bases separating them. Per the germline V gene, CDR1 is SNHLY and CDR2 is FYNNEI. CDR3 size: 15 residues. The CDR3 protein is CASSVQGWSNQPQHF. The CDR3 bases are TGTGCCAGCAGCGTACAGGGATGGAGCAATCAGCCCCAGCATTTT.

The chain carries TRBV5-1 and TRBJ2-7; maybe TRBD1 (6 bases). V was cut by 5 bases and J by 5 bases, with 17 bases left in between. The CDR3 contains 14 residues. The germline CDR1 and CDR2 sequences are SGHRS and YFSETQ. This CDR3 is CASRKQGSGNEQYF. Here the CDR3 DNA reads TGCGCCAGCAGGAAACAGGGTTCGGGGAACGAGCAGTACTTC. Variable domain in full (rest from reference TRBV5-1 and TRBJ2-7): KAGVTQTPRYLIKTRGQQVTLSCSPISGHRSVSWYQQTPGQGLQFLFEYFSETQRNKGNFPGRFSGRQFSNSRSEMNVSTLELGDSALYLCASRKQGSGNEQYFGPGTRLTVT.

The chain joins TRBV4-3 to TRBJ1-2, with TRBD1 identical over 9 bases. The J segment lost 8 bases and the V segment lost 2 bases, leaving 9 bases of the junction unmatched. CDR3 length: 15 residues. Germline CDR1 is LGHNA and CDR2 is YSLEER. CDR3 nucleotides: TGCGCCAGCAGCCAATCCGACAGGGGGTACGGGGGCTACACCTTC. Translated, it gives CASSQSDRGYGGYTF.

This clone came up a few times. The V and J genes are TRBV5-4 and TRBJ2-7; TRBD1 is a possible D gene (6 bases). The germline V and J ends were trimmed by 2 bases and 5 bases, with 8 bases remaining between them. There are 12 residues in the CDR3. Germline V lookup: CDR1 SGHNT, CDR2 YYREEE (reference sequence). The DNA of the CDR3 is TGTGCCAGCAGCTTCCAGGGGCACGAGCAGTACTTC. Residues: CASSFQGHEQYF. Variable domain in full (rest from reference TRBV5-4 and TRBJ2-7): ETGVTQSPTHLIKTRGQQVTLRCSSQSGHNTVSWYQQALGQGPQFIFQYYREEENGRGNFPPRFSGLQFPNYSSELNVNALELDDSALYLCASSFQGHEQYFGPGTRLTVT.

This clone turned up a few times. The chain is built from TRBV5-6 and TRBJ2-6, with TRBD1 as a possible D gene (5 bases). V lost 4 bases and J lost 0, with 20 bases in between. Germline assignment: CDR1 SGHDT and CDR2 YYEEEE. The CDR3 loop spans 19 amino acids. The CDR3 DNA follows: TGTGCCAGCAGCCCAGTTAGAAGGGGTCTCAGCTCTGGGGCCAACGTCCTGACTTTC. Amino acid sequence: CASSPVRRGLSSGANVLTF.

The CDR3 region is CASSSGLAGGQDTDTQYF. The CDR3 DNA sequence: TGTGCCAGCAGCTCAGGACTAGCGGGGGGGCAAGATACAGATACGCAGTATTTT. The gene calls are TRBV5-4 and TRBJ2-3; 15 bases map to TRBD2. This CDR3 comprises 18 residues. Germline assignment: CDR1 SGHNT and CDR2 YYREEE (reference sequence). J gave up 3 bases and V 3 bases, and 8 bases lay outside the gene matches.

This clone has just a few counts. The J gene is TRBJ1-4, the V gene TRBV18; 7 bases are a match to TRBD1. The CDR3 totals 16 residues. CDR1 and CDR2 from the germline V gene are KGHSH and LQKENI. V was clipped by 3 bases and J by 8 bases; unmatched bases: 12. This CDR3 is CASSPQKTGFREKLFF. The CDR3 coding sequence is TGTGCCAGCTCACCTCAAAAGACAGGGTTTAGAGAAAAACTGTTTTTT.

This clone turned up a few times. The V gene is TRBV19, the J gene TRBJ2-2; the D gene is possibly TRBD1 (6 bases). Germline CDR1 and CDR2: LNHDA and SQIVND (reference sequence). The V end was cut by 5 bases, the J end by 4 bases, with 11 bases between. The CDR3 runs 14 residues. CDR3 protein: CASSVTGPTGELFF. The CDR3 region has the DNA TGTGCCAGTAGTGTGACAGGACCCACCGGGGAGCTGTTTTTT.

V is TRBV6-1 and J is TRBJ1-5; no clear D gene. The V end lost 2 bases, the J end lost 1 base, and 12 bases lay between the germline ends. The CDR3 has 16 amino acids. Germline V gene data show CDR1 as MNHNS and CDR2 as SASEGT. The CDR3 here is CASSERALASNQPQHF. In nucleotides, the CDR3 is TGTGCCAGCAGTGAAAGAGCCCTAGCGAGCAATCAGCCCCAGCATTTT.

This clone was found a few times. The CDR3: CASSVLATNEQFF. In nucleotides, the CDR3 is TGCGCCAGCAGTGTTCTAGCCACGAATGAGCAGTTCTTC. The chain links TRBV10-2 to TRBJ2-1, with a possible D match to TRBD2 (5 bases). In germline, CDR1 is WSHSY, CDR2 SAAADI. Trimming cost V 4 bases and J 7 bases, with 11 bases left between them. The CDR3 consists of 13 residues.

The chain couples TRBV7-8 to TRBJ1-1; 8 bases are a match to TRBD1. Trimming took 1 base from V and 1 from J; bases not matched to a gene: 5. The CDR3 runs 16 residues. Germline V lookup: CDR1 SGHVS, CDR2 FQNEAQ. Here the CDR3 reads CASSLGQGAGNTEAFF. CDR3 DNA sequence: TGTGCCAGCAGCTTAGGTCAGGGGGCAGGGAACACTGAAGCTTTCTTT.

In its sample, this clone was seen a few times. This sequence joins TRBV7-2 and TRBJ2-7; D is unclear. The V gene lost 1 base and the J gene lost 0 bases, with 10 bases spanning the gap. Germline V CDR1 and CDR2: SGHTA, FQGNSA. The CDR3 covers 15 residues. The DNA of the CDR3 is TGTGCCAGCAGCTTAGGGCAGCGTAGCTCCTACGAGCAGTACGTC. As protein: CASSLGQRSSYEQYV.